Sequencing of this T cell receptor (beta chain) was carried out in a study of Ad26.COV2.S vaccination and SARS-CoV-2 variants (dated by TCRdb to the early 2020s). Notes on the research overall: Vaccine-arm donors were drawn from COV1001, a multicentre, randomized, double-blind, placebo-controlled phase I-IIa trial of Ad26.COV2.S in healthy adults. Investigators did not know the trial group allocation while performing experiments and assessing outcomes. Trial participants were randomized into five groups of five: low-dose or high-dose Ad26.COV2.S given once or twice, or placebo on both occasions. Ad26.COV2.S was administered intramuscularly at a dose of 5x10^10 or 1x10^11 viral particles, either as one shot or as two shots given 56 days apart. A total of some 30 samples were included in the TCR-sequenced set, comprising 19 Ad26.COV2.S vaccine recipients, 5 placebo recipients and 8 SARS-CoV-2 convalescent individuals. TCRbeta repertoire sequencing served as the tool for gauging how specific and how broad the SARS-CoV-2-reactive T cell receptors were following Ad26.COV2.S vaccination. Study-wide findings and limitations: Vaccine and placebo recipients had comparable non-spike TCR breadth, which fits with the vaccine containing only spike. The authors noted that the TCR breadth and depth analyses may have underestimated total T cell responses. The study lacked the statistical power to compare responses across vaccine doses or regimens. After vaccination, substantial breadth of spike-specific CD8+ and CD4+ T cell responses was reported. Ad26.COV2.S recipients had higher spike-specific TCR breadth than placebo recipients (P = 0.0014).

As encoded in the germline V gene, CDR1 is SGHRS while CDR2 is YFSETQ. The CDR3 holds 12 amino acids from the cysteine to the phenylalanine. Only the CDR3 DNA is retained, 36 bases long and in frame from the first base. The V end loses 0 bases and the J end loses 4 bases, and a stretch of 4 bases separates them. Interpreted using the paper, the treatment or condition label stands for: 15 to 20 received Ad26.COV2.S at low or high dose, single or two shots; a few received placebo; per-sample allocation not given. Repertoires of vaccine and placebo recipients were sequenced from samples taken on day 63 after the first injection. Cohort 1b enrolled 20 to 30 adults aged 18-55 years at a single site in Boston, USA, between 29 July and 7 August 2020. Ad26.COV2.S was a replication-incompetent adenovirus type 26 vector expressing a prefusion-stabilized SARS-CoV-2 spike protein from the original Wuhan strain.

As regards this clone: The antigen it recognizes is unknown. Base qualities are not at hand, and no much larger clone is one base apart.

The immunoSEQ Assay was the method used to sequence TCRbeta CDR3 regions. After extraction, genomic DNA underwent amplification by bias-controlled multiplex PCR, followed by high-throughput sequencing. From the authors' description of their analysis: To quantify the absolute abundance of every unique TCRbeta CDR3 region, sequences were collapsed and filtered. Usable DNA was measured by amplifying reference genes present in all nucleated cells, and TCRbeta template counts were normalized to that usable DNA to estimate T cell fraction. Repertoire TCRs were annotated as SARS-CoV-2-specific by exact matching of V gene, CDR3 amino acid sequence and J gene to a known reactive TCR set. The reference SARS-CoV-2 TCR set was derived from MIRA and filtered for enrichment in COVID-19-positive ImmuneCODE repertoires, a step that removed public or cross-reactive TCRs. Drawing on the MIRA antigens, annotated TCRs were analysed further at the level of specific ORF or position within ORF. Breadth was defined as annotated unique rearrangements over total unique productive rearrangements; depth was the summed frequency of those rearrangements. Two-sided Wilcoxon rank-sum tests were used to compare TCR breadth between groups. The immuneACCESS repertoire file appears here via TCRdb, limited to in-frame rearrangements. These files lack a portion of the clones; in checked studies, under half of the deficit traces to unresolved V genes, and the cause of the others is not known. For V, J and clone size, that table is used; D and trimming come from the DNA. The sample yields under 500,000 clones; roughly 90% were counted once. About 1.6% of the sample rests with the top ten.

The sequencing here drew on peripheral blood, taken in a trial of Ad26.COV2.S vaccine versus placebo. The chain joins TRBV5-1 to TRBJ1-1, with an unclear D gene assignment. This TCR was sampled from a person aged 18-60 years who received the Ad26.COV2.S COVID-19 vaccine or a placebo. The nucleotides are TGCGCCAGCAGCTTGGATACCACTGAAGCTTTCTTT. It is translated as CASSLDTTEAFF.